This is a list of T cell receptor beta chains from one sample in a study of shared clonotypes between healthy human individuals. Sequencing was performed with immunoSEQ multiplex PCR; in TCRdb, only in-frame clones are kept and a portion is missing. The sample shows 1.6 million or so clones, over 95% of them seen only once. The specimen sequenced was naive CD4+ T cells sorted from blood. All receptors derive from a man younger than 45 in good health. Each CDR3 is given with its conserved first and last residue. Fields, in order: J gene, D gene, clone size, V gene, CDR3 protein, CDR3 DNA. A D gene is named only where the DNA matches it firmly. The size entry is marked missing in some rows and otherwise reads once, few, many or a size class.

j_gene: TRBJ1-1; d_gene: -; abundance: -; v_gene: TRBV5-1; CDR3aa: CASSFNDAEAFF; CDR3nt: TGCGCCAGCAGCTTTAACGATGCTGAAGCTTTCTTT
j_gene: TRBJ1-5; d_gene: -; abundance: -; v_gene: TRBV6-1; CDR3aa: CASSELDGYQPQHF; CDR3nt: TGTGCCAGCAGTGAATTGGATGGGTATCAGCCCCAGCATTTT
j_gene: TRBJ2-7; d_gene: -; abundance: once; v_gene: TRBV4-1; CDR3aa: CASSQDWTMGEQYF; CDR3nt: TGCGCCAGCAGCCAAGATTGGACGATGGGTGAGCAGTACTTC
j_gene: TRBJ1-5; d_gene: -; abundance: -; v_gene: TRBV27; CDR3aa: CASSLRAGLIVNQPQHF; CDR3nt: TGTGCCAGCAGTTTACGGGCAGGGTTAATTGTCAATCAGCCCCAGCATTTT
j_gene: TRBJ2-7; d_gene: TRBD1; abundance: -; v_gene: TRBV28; CDR3aa: CASSYGDRGLKSEQYF; CDR3nt: TGTGCCAGCAGTTACGGGGACAGGGGGTTGAAAAGCGAGCAGTACTTC
j_gene: TRBJ2-7; d_gene: TRBD1; abundance: -; v_gene: TRBV11-2; CDR3aa: CASSLDRGWYEQYF; CDR3nt: TGTGCCAGCAGCTTAGACAGGGGGTGGTACGAGCAGTACTTC
j_gene: TRBJ2-1; d_gene: TRBD2; abundance: -; v_gene: TRBV5-1; CDR3aa: CASSLGLAGVSGNEQFF; CDR3nt: TGCGCCAGCAGCTTGGGGCTAGCGGGAGTCTCGGGCAATGAGCAGTTCTTC
j_gene: TRBJ1-2; d_gene: -; abundance: -; v_gene: TRBV5-8; CDR3aa: CASSRTRVLSYGYTF; CDR3nt: TGTGCCAGCAGCCGTACCAGGGTCCTGTCCTATGGCTACACCTTC
j_gene: TRBJ2-2; d_gene: TRBD1; abundance: -; v_gene: TRBV5-1; CDR3aa: CASSLPGTGSGELFF; CDR3nt: TGCGCCAGCAGCTTACCCGGGACAGGGTCCGGGGAGCTGTTTTTT
j_gene: TRBJ2-7; d_gene: -; abundance: -; v_gene: TRBV5-1; CDR3aa: CASSLDVDPAPYEQYF; CDR3nt: TGCGCCAGCAGCTTGGATGTGGATCCCGCGCCCTACGAGCAGTACTTC
j_gene: TRBJ2-5; d_gene: TRBD2; abundance: once; v_gene: TRBV5-1; CDR3aa: CASSSASGREETQYF; CDR3nt: TGCGCCAGCAGTTCGGCTAGCGGGAGGGAAGAGACCCAGTACTTC
j_gene: TRBJ2-7; d_gene: -; abundance: -; v_gene: TRBV11-3; CDR3aa: CASSLDEGREQYF; CDR3nt: TGTGCCAGCAGCTTAGATGAGGGGCGCGAGCAGTACTTC
j_gene: TRBJ1-5; d_gene: TRBD1; abundance: -; v_gene: TRBV6-5; CDR3aa: CASSVDRANQPQHF; CDR3nt: TGTGCCAGCAGTGTGGACAGGGCTAATCAGCCCCAGCATTTT
j_gene: TRBJ2-7; d_gene: TRBD1; abundance: -; v_gene: TRBV4-1; CDR3aa: CASSQTSPGTGLYEQYF; CDR3nt: TGCGCCAGCAGCCAGACGTCTCCCGGGACAGGGCTGTACGAGCAGTACTTC
j_gene: TRBJ2-7; d_gene: -; abundance: -; v_gene: TRBV19; CDR3aa: CASSISLAPSYEQYF; CDR3nt: TGTGCCAGTAGTATCTCCCTAGCGCCCTCCTACGAGCAGTACTTC
j_gene: TRBJ1-2; d_gene: -; abundance: -; v_gene: TRBV18; CDR3aa: CASSPQVANYGYTF; CDR3nt: TGTGCCAGCTCACCACAAGTAGCTAACTATGGCTACACCTTC
j_gene: TRBJ2-1; d_gene: -; abundance: once; v_gene: TRBV5-4; CDR3aa: CASSVRDHDLGEQFF; CDR3nt: TGTGCCAGCAGCGTCCGGGACCACGATCTCGGTGAGCAGTTCTTC
j_gene: TRBJ2-5; d_gene: -; abundance: once; v_gene: TRBV5-6; CDR3aa: CASSPPVRAGPQETQYF; CDR3nt: TGTGCCAGCAGCCCACCGGTTCGGGCGGGACCTCAAGAGACCCAGTACTTC
j_gene: TRBJ2-5; d_gene: -; abundance: -; v_gene: TRBV6-6; CDR3aa: CASSYSRGETQYF; CDR3nt: TGTGCCAGCAGTTACTCGAGAGGGGAGACCCAGTACTTC
j_gene: TRBJ1-4; d_gene: TRBD1; abundance: -; v_gene: TRBV2; CDR3aa: CASRMDRGTNEKLFF; CDR3nt: TGTGCCAGCAGGATGGACAGGGGGACTAATGAAAAACTGTTTTTT
j_gene: TRBJ2-7; d_gene: TRBD2; abundance: -; v_gene: TRBV5-1; CDR3aa: CASSWSRSGSTTYEQYF; CDR3nt: TGCGCCAGCAGCTGGTCCAGGAGCGGGAGTACGACGTACGAGCAGTACTTC
j_gene: TRBJ1-4; d_gene: -; abundance: -; v_gene: TRBV12-2; CDR3aa: CASRSPMGTNRTNATNEKLFF; CDR3nt: TGTGCAAGTCGCTCCCCGATGGGGACAAACAGGACTAATGCAACTAATGAAAAACTGTTTTTT
j_gene: TRBJ2-5; d_gene: -; abundance: -; v_gene: TRBV29-1; CDR3aa: CSVRGVEETQYF; CDR3nt: TGCAGCGTAAGGGGGGTTGAAGAGACCCAGTACTTC
j_gene: TRBJ2-2; d_gene: TRBD2; abundance: -; v_gene: TRBV15; CDR3aa: CATSRRGTPHTGELFF; CDR3nt: TGTGCCACCAGCCGGCGGGGGACTCCTCACACCGGGGAGCTGTTTTTT
j_gene: TRBJ2-3; d_gene: -; abundance: -; v_gene: TRBV19; CDR3aa: CATALTGTTDTQYF; CDR3nt: TGTGCCACCGCACTCACAGGGACAACAGATACGCAGTATTTT
j_gene: TRBJ2-7; d_gene: -; abundance: -; v_gene: TRBV11-2; CDR3aa: CASSFPGAHEQYF; CDR3nt: TGTGCCAGCAGCTTCCCCGGGGCCCACGAGCAGTACTTC
j_gene: TRBJ2-1; d_gene: -; abundance: -; v_gene: TRBV5-6; CDR3aa: CASSFGMSGAAGLGGQFF; CDR3nt: TGTGCCAGCAGCTTTGGTATGTCGGGTGCAGCCGGCCTGGGGGGGCAGTTCTTC
j_gene: TRBJ2-7; d_gene: TRBD2; abundance: -; v_gene: TRBV28; CDR3aa: CAGGGTHLGAEQYF; CDR3nt: TGTGCCGGGGGGGGAACTCACCTGGGTGCCGAGCAGTACTTC
j_gene: TRBJ2-1; d_gene: TRBD2; abundance: -; v_gene: TRBV29-1; CDR3aa: CSVAGLAGGPNEQFF; CDR3nt: TGCAGCGTTGCGGGACTAGCGGGAGGGCCAAATGAGCAGTTCTTC
j_gene: TRBJ2-3; d_gene: TRBD1; abundance: -; v_gene: TRBV9; CDR3aa: CASRLGQGTDTQYF; CDR3nt: TGTGCCAGCAGACTGGGACAGGGGACAGATACGCAGTATTTT
j_gene: TRBJ2-5; d_gene: -; abundance: -; v_gene: TRBV5-4; CDR3aa: CASSPYYQETQYF; CDR3nt: TGTGCCAGCAGCCCCTACTACCAAGAGACCCAGTACTTC
j_gene: TRBJ2-1; d_gene: TRBD2; abundance: -; v_gene: TRBV29-1; CDR3aa: CSVDRAGLALNEQFF; CDR3nt: TGCAGCGTTGATCGAGCGGGACTAGCGTTAAATGAGCAGTTCTTC
j_gene: TRBJ2-1; d_gene: -; abundance: once; v_gene: TRBV14; CDR3aa: CASSQGTLGSYNEQFF; CDR3nt: TGTGCCAGCAGCCAAGGGACGCTCGGCTCCTACAATGAGCAGTTCTTC
j_gene: TRBJ1-2; d_gene: -; abundance: -; v_gene: TRBV4-1; CDR3aa: CASSQGTYGYTF; CDR3nt: TGCGCCAGCAGCCAAGGCACCTATGGCTACACCTTC
j_gene: TRBJ2-7; d_gene: -; abundance: -; v_gene: TRBV28; CDR3aa: CASSWTQDYEQYF; CDR3nt: TGTGCCAGCAGTTGGACTCAGGACTACGAGCAGTACTTC
j_gene: TRBJ1-3; d_gene: -; abundance: -; v_gene: TRBV5-5; CDR3aa: CASSLAGTSRNTIYF; CDR3nt: TGTGCCAGCAGCTTGGCCGGCACGAGTAGAAACACCATATATTTT
j_gene: TRBJ2-2; d_gene: TRBD2; abundance: -; v_gene: TRBV11-2; CDR3aa: CASSLASTVAGESTGELFF; CDR3nt: TGTGCCAGCAGCTTAGCTTCTACCGTAGCGGGAGAGAGCACCGGGGAGCTGTTTTTT
j_gene: TRBJ2-1; d_gene: TRBD1; abundance: -; v_gene: TRBV28; CDR3aa: CASSSLTQGFAQFF; CDR3nt: TGTGCCAGCAGTAGCCTGACACAGGGGTTCGCGCAGTTCTTC
j_gene: TRBJ2-7; d_gene: -; abundance: few; v_gene: TRBV11-2; CDR3aa: CASSNQGLPTWEQYF; CDR3nt: TGTGCCAGCAGCAACCAGGGCCTCCCCACTTGGGAGCAGTACTTC
j_gene: TRBJ2-3; d_gene: -; abundance: once; v_gene: TRBV7-8; CDR3aa: CASSLTEGRTDTQYF; CDR3nt: TGTGCCAGCAGCTTAACGGAGGGGAGGACAGATACGCAGTATTTT
j_gene: TRBJ2-1; d_gene: TRBD2; abundance: -; v_gene: TRBV20-1; CDR3aa: CSARSAGVGFF; CDR3nt: TGCAGTGCCCGTTCAGCGGGGGTAGGATTCTTC
j_gene: TRBJ2-4; d_gene: -; abundance: -; v_gene: TRBV5-6; CDR3aa: CASYSRGVAKNIQYF; CDR3nt: TGTGCCAGCTATTCGCGGGGAGTAGCCAAAAACATTCAGTACTTC
j_gene: TRBJ2-7; d_gene: TRBD1; abundance: -; v_gene: TRBV6-4; CDR3aa: CASLNLGTGLYRAPYEQYF; CDR3nt: TGTGCCAGCCTTAATCTAGGGACAGGACTATATAGGGCCCCCTACGAGCAGTACTTC
j_gene: TRBJ2-1; d_gene: -; abundance: -; v_gene: TRBV5-1; CDR3aa: CASSELAPTYNEQFF; CDR3nt: TGCGCCAGCAGCGAGCTTGCGCCAACCTACAATGAGCAGTTCTTC
j_gene: TRBJ2-1; d_gene: TRBD2; abundance: -; v_gene: TRBV11-2; CDR3aa: CASSLVTGGFNEQFF; CDR3nt: TGTGCCAGCAGCTTAGTAACGGGAGGGTTCAATGAGCAGTTCTTC
j_gene: TRBJ2-2; d_gene: TRBD1; abundance: -; v_gene: TRBV7-9; CDR3aa: CASSRGQGAFGELFF; CDR3nt: TGTGCCAGCAGCCGGGGACAGGGGGCCTTCGGGGAGCTGTTTTTT
j_gene: TRBJ2-7; d_gene: TRBD1; abundance: -; v_gene: TRBV14; CDR3aa: CASSPTGSHEQYF; CDR3nt: TGTGCCAGCAGCCCGACAGGGTCCCACGAGCAGTACTTC
j_gene: TRBJ1-1; d_gene: -; abundance: -; v_gene: TRBV2; CDR3aa: CASSSQVNTEAFF; CDR3nt: TGTGCCAGCAGTAGCCAGGTGAACACTGAAGCTTTCTTT
j_gene: TRBJ2-1; d_gene: TRBD2; abundance: -; v_gene: TRBV2; CDR3aa: CASSETSGRGNEQFF; CDR3nt: TGTGCCAGCAGTGAAACTAGCGGGAGAGGGAATGAGCAGTTCTTC
j_gene: TRBJ2-2; d_gene: -; abundance: -; v_gene: TRBV9; CDR3aa: CASSVGRAAAGELFF; CDR3nt: TGTGCCAGCAGCGTAGGTCGGGCCGCAGCCGGGGAGCTGTTTTTT
j_gene: TRBJ1-5; d_gene: -; abundance: -; v_gene: TRBV21-1; CDR3aa: CASQFLNPSRGNQPQHF; CDR3nt: TGTGCCAGCCAATTTTTAAATCCTTCCAGGGGAAATCAGCCCCAGCATTTT
j_gene: TRBJ2-1; d_gene: TRBD2; abundance: -; v_gene: TRBV12-5; CDR3aa: CASGLVLGLAGGHNEQFF; CDR3nt: TGTGCTAGTGGTTTGGTACTAGGTCTAGCGGGGGGCCACAATGAGCAGTTCTTC
j_gene: TRBJ1-1; d_gene: -; abundance: -; v_gene: TRBV2; CDR3aa: CASSEGGVVTEAFF; CDR3nt: TGTGCCAGCAGTGAAGGGGGGGTGGTCACTGAAGCTTTCTTT
j_gene: TRBJ1-1; d_gene: -; abundance: -; v_gene: TRBV5-1; CDR3aa: CASSLDSQPNTEAFF; CDR3nt: TGCGCCAGCAGCTTGGACTCCCAACCAAACACTGAAGCTTTCTTT
j_gene: TRBJ2-4; d_gene: TRBD1; abundance: once; v_gene: TRBV28; CDR3aa: CASSLKWTGGIQYF; CDR3nt: TGTGCCAGCAGTTTAAAGTGGACAGGAGGCATTCAGTACTTC
j_gene: TRBJ2-1; d_gene: TRBD2; abundance: -; v_gene: TRBV7-9; CDR3aa: CASSLEGTSGSSGNEQFF; CDR3nt: TGTGCCAGCAGCTTAGAAGGGACTAGCGGGAGTTCAGGCAATGAGCAGTTCTTC
j_gene: TRBJ1-3; d_gene: -; abundance: -; v_gene: TRBV13; CDR3aa: CASSLGRINSGNTIYF; CDR3nt: TGTGCCAGCAGCTTAGGCCGGATTAACTCTGGAAACACCATATATTTT
j_gene: TRBJ2-7; d_gene: TRBD2; abundance: -; v_gene: TRBV19; CDR3aa: CASSIGLAGGSYEQYF; CDR3nt: TGTGCCAGTAGTATAGGCCTAGCGGGAGGCTCCTACGAGCAGTACTTC